This TCR beta chain is drawn from a study of blood T cell repertoires in COVID-19. Study-level background: The United States, Italy and Spain provided the acute and convalescent COVID-19 samples. T cells, B-cell-depleted T cells, or PBMCs supplied cDNA or gDNA.

The authors' processing: How many nucleated cells were present was estimated from reference gene primer amplification. This table comes from immunoSEQ multiplex PCR, and its TCRdb copy is limited to in-frame clones, with some not included. V, J and clone size were drawn from that table, and D and trimming were deduced from the DNA. The sample records roughly 120,000 clones, around 83% being singletons. CDR3 length: 11 residues. Trimming stripped 7 bases from V and 0 bases from J, with 6 bases between. Germline values: CDR1 DFQATT, CDR2 SNEGSKA (reference sequence). The V gene is TRBV20-1, the J gene TRBJ1-1; no firm D call. The sequencing input was peripheral blood. The clonotype was recovered from an elderly woman with active or convalescent COVID-19. CDR3 amino acids: CSGSLNTEAFF. As DNA, the CDR3 is TGCAGTGGTTCCTTGAACACTGAAGCTTTCTTT.